Listed here are 24 T cell receptor beta chains from one sample, sequenced in a study of blood T cell repertoires in COVID-19. Profiled with immunoSEQ multiplex PCR; TCRdb holds only in-frame clones, not every one. The sample holds nearly 55,000 clones; about 82% are singletons and the top ten take 12%. Sequenced sample: peripheral blood. The source of these receptors is a man aged 65 to 79 with active COVID-19.

The CDR3 region has the DNA TGTGCCAGCAGCCTAGGGTTCCTAGCGGGGGAAGAGACCCAGTACTTC. Translating gives CASSLGFLAGEETQYF. This chain connects TRBV11-3 to TRBJ2-5, with 10 bases matching TRBD2. V dropped 5 bases and J dropped 3; count of bases not matched to a gene: 9. The CDR3 consists of 16 residues. Germline V gene data show CDR1 as SGHNT and CDR2 as YENEEA.

The chain combines TRBV2 with TRBJ2-6, with D possibly matching TRBD1 (5 bases). The V gene lost 5 bases and the J gene lost 0 bases, with 8 bases spanning the gap. CDR1 and CDR2 from the germline V gene are SNHLY and FYNNEI. This CDR3 is 15 amino acids long. CDR3 region: CASSPDSSGANVLTF. In DNA, the CDR3 is TGTGCCAGCAGTCCAGACAGCTCTGGGGCCAACGTCCTGACTTTC.

This clone turned up a few times. The chain combines TRBV6-5 with TRBJ1-3; D ambiguous. Germline CDR1 MNHEY, CDR2 SVGAGI. The CDR3 covers 14 residues. Trimming cost V 6 bases and J 4 bases, with 13 bases left between them. The CDR3 DNA reads as TGTGCCAGCAGCCTCGACATCTCAGGAAACACCATATATTTT. Protein: CASSLDISGNTIYF.

This chain connects TRBV5-6 to TRBJ1-5; TRBD1 might be the D (6 bases). Looked up from germline, CDR1 is SGHDT and CDR2 is YYEEEE. The length of the CDR3 is 14 residues. V lost 1 base, J lost 5 bases, and 10 bases lay in between. For the CDR3, the DNA is TGTGCCAGCAGCTTGACGAACAGGGATCAGCCCCAGCATTTT. As protein: CASSLTNRDQPQHF.

Written as DNA, the CDR3 is TGCGCCAGCAGCTTGGCCGGGACAGGGGAGAAGGGCCGTGAAGCTTTCTTT. This sequence encodes CASSLAGTGEKGREAFF. The rearrangement links TRBV5-1 to TRBJ1-1; TRBD1 matches 10 bases. Unmatched junction bases numbered 12, after V lost 0 bases and J lost 7 bases. The CDR3 runs 17 residues. Germline CDR1 reads SGHRS; CDR2 reads YFSETQ.

The sample holds one count of this clone. J is TRBJ1-2 and V is TRBV6-5, with a weak D call TRBD1 (5 bases). The V end lost 8 bases, the J end lost 0 bases, and 13 bases lay between the germline ends. Germline CDR1 is MNHEY and CDR2 is SVGAGI. CDR3 length: 14 amino acids. CDR3 in amino acids: CASRVGAANYGYTF. CDR3 coding DNA: TGTGCCAGCCGGGTAGGGGCGGCTAACTATGGCTACACCTTC.

The chain uses TRBV11-2 and TRBJ2-1; TRBD2 matches at 12 bases. J gave up 4 bases and V 5 bases, and 12 bases lay outside the gene matches. The germline CDR1 and CDR2 sequences are SGHAT and FQNNGV. CDR3 length equals 18 residues. The CDR3 reads CASSRPLGLAGPYNEQFF. CDR3 bases: TGTGCCAGCAGCCGACCCCTCGGACTAGCGGGGCCTTACAATGAGCAGTTCTTC.

The chain is built from TRBV7-9 and TRBJ1-5, with a weak D call TRBD1 (5 bases). V was clipped by 5 bases and J by 4 bases, with 18 bases between them. In germline, CDR1 is SEHNR, CDR2 FQNEAQ (reference sequence). The CDR3 contains 16 residues. As DNA, the CDR3 is TGTGCCAGCAGCCTTTTCGTGGGGGAGGCTAATCAGCCCCAGCATTTT. Amino acids: CASSLFVGEANQPQHF.

The sample holds a few counts of this clone. CDR3 DNA sequence: TGCGCCAGCAGCCAAGATGAGAGCTTTACTGGGGCCAACGTCCTGACTTTC. Amino acids: CASSQDESFTGANVLTF. J is TRBJ2-6 and V is TRBV4-1; D remains unclear. Deletions cut 0 bases from V and 2 bases from J, with 11 bases between. The CDR3 extends over 17 amino acids. The germline V gene encodes CDR1 MGHRA and CDR2 YSYEKL.

This chain uses TRBV3-1 (or the pseudogene TRBV3-2) with TRBJ1-4, with D hard to call. V dropped 0 bases and J dropped 4 bases, with 12 bases sitting between them. The CDR3 is 16 amino acids. Germline values: CDR1 LGHDT, CDR2 YNNKEL (reference sequence). The CDR3 here is CASSQETGEFNEKLFF. The DNA for the CDR3 is TGTGCCAGCAGCCAAGAAACCGGAGAGTTTAATGAAAAACTGTTTTTT.

The rearrangement uses TRBV24-1 and TRBJ1-2, with 7 bases lining up with TRBD1. CDR1 KGHDR and CDR2 SFDVKD come from the germline V gene. V trimming: 2 bases; J trimming: 2 bases; junction bases outside the gene matches: 7. This CDR3 comprises 16 residues. The CDR3 DNA reads as TGTGCCACCAGTGATTCAAGGACAGGCTCCAACTATGGCTACACCTTC. Translation: CATSDSRTGSNYGYTF.

The chain combines TRBV19 with TRBJ2-7; TRBD2 might be the D (6 bases). Looked up from germline, CDR1 is LNHDA and CDR2 is SQIVND (reference sequence). Trimming left V 5 bases short and J 0 bases short, with 14 bases between. The CDR3 is 15 residues long. The CDR3 sequence is CASSRRVGGSYEQYF. The DNA of the CDR3 is TGTGCCAGTAGTCGCCGCGTGGGGGGCTCCTACGAGCAGTACTTC.

This clone was counted once. This chain connects TRBV7-2 to TRBJ2-1; weak D call: TRBD2 (5 bases). From germline, CDR1 is SGHTA and CDR2 FQGNSA. This CDR3 region has 13 residues. With 1 base removed from V and 10 bases from J, the gap between germline ends came to 11 bases. The DNA for the CDR3 is TGTGCCAGCAGCTTAGAGGCGGGTCCGGAGCAGTTCTTC. This gives the protein CASSLEAGPEQFF.

This chain uses TRBV18 with TRBJ1-5; 9 bases line up with TRBD1. Germline assignment: CDR1 KGHSH and CDR2 LQKENI. V shed 2 bases, J shed 7 bases, and the junction held 6 bases outside the gene matches. CDR3 length equals 15 residues. The DNA for the CDR3 is TGTGCCAGCTCACCAGCTACAGGGGGCCCCCAGCCCCAGCATTTT. Its protein product is CASSPATGGPQPQHF.

The chain uses TRBV9 and TRBJ1-3; 7 bases match TRBD1. The germline gives CDR1 SGDLS, CDR2 YYNGEE. The CDR3 has 20 residues. Unmatched junction bases numbered 15, after V lost 0 bases and J lost 0 bases. CDR3: CASSVGGTVTGAISGNTIYF. The CDR3 nucleotides read TGTGCCAGCAGCGTAGGTGGCACGGTCACAGGGGCAATCTCTGGAAACACCATATATTTT.

A single count supports this clone. The CDR3 bases are TGTGCCACCAGTGACCCCAGCGGTACAGATACGCAGTATTTT. It is translated as CATSDPSGTDTQYF. The genes are TRBV24-1 and TRBJ2-3; possible D gene TRBD2, 5 bases. The CDR3 totals 14 residues. Per germline, CDR1 KGHDR and CDR2 SFDVKD. The V end was cut by 4 bases, the J end by 3 bases, with 10 bases between.

The J gene is TRBJ2-5, the V gene TRBV19; 15 nucleotides line up with TRBD2. There are 16 residues in the CDR3. The junction had 4 bases not matched to a gene; V was cut back by 4 bases and J by 4 bases. Germline loops: CDR1 LNHDA, CDR2 SQIVND (reference sequence). CDR3 DNA sequence: TGTGCCAGTAGTAGGACTAGCGGGGGGGTCCGAGAGACCCAGTACTTC. As protein: CASSRTSGGVRETQYF.

The V gene is TRBV3-1 (or the pseudogene TRBV3-2), the J gene TRBJ2-7; D not resolved. Deletions cut 1 base from V and 5 bases from J, with 12 bases between. The germline V gene encodes CDR1 LGHDT and CDR2 YNNKEL (reference sequence). The CDR3 runs 14 residues. This CDR3 is CASSQAPVSHEQYF. DNA of the CDR3: TGTGCCAGCAGCCAAGCCCCAGTATCCCACGAGCAGTACTTC.

The chain couples TRBV12-3 or TRBV12-4 to TRBJ1-1; 7 nucleotides match TRBD1. V trimming: 3 bases; J trimming: 11 bases; junction bases outside the gene matches: 6. CDR3 length equals 12 residues. The chain's CDR3 is CASSFRTGGAFF. CDR3 DNA sequence: TGTGCCAGCAGTTTCCGGACAGGCGGGGCTTTCTTT.

The chain combines TRBV29-1 with TRBJ2-5; tentatively, D is TRBD2 (5 bases). CDR1 and CDR2 (germline): SQVTM, ANQGSEA. The CDR3 consists of 16 residues. The V and J ends lost 4 bases and 2 bases respectively, with 20 bases between them. CDR3 nucleotides: TGCAGCGTTGGTGTCGGGATAGACGACGTACAAGAGACCCAGTACTTC. Translation: CSVGVGIDDVQETQYF.

The chain employs TRBV6-5 and TRBJ1-5, with D possibly TRBD1 on 5 matching bases. V was cut by 7 bases and J by 0 bases, with 13 bases left in between. CDR1 MNHEY and CDR2 SVGAGI come from the germline V gene. The CDR3 length is 15 residues. As DNA, the CDR3 is TGTGCCAGCACCAAAAAGGACAATAGCAATCAGCCCCAGCATTTT. Its protein product is CASTKKDNSNQPQHF.

This chain's CDR3 is CASSLGEAGNTIYF. The CDR3, as DNA: TGCGCCAGCAGCTTAGGGGAGGCTGGAAACACCATATATTTT. The genes are TRBV5-1 and TRBJ1-3; perhaps TRBD1 as D (5 bases). The CDR3 spans 14 residues. CDR1 SGHRS and CDR2 YFSETQ come from the germline V gene. The V and J ends lost 2 bases and 2 bases respectively, with 8 bases between them. The full variable domain, in which reference TRBV5-1 and TRBJ1-3 provide the parts outside the CDR3, is KAGVTQTPRYLIKTRGQQVTLSCSPISGHRSVSWYQQTPGQGLQFLFEYFSETQRNKGNFPGRFSGRQFSNSRSEMNVSTLELGDSALYLCASSLGEAGNTIYFGEGSWLTVV.

V usage is TRBV7-2 and J usage is TRBJ1-2; the D gene is possibly TRBD1 (6 bases). This CDR3 comprises 13 residues. CDR1 and CDR2 (germline): SGHTA, FQGNSA. V dropped 3 bases and J dropped 6 bases, with 11 bases sitting between them. The CDR3 nucleotides are TGTGCCAGCAGCTTCAGGGACATCCATGGCTACACCTTC. Its translation: CASSFRDIHGYTF. Together with reference TRBV7-2 and TRBJ1-2, the CDR3 gives the full variable domain: GAGVSQSPSNKVTEKGKDVELRCDPISGHTALYWYRQSLGQGLEFLIYFQGNSAPDKSGLPSDRFSAERTGGSVSTLTIQRTQQEDSAVYLCASSFRDIHGYTFGSGTRLTVV.

This clone was counted between two and nine times. The chain combines TRBV18 with TRBJ2-7; D is possibly TRBD1 (6 bases). The ends were cut back, 2 bases at V and 0 bases at J, with 14 bases in the middle. CDR1 is KGHSH, CDR2 LQKENI, per germline. The CDR3 sequence is 16 residues long. The CDR3 bases are TGTGCCAGCTCACCAACCCGACAGGCGAGCTCCTACGAGCAGTACTTC. As protein: CASSPTRQASSYEQYF.